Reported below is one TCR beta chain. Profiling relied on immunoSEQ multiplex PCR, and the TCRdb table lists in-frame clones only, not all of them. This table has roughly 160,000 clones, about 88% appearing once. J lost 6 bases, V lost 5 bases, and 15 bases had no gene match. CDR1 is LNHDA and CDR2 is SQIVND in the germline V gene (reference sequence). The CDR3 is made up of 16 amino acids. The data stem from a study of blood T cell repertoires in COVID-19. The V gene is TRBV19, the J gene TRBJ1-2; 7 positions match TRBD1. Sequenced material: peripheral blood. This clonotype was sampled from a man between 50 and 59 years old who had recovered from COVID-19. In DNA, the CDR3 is TGTGCCAGTAGTTCCCGCGACAGGGCGGAGGACCATGGCTACACCTTC. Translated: CASSSRDRAEDHGYTF.